Presented here are 24 T cell receptor beta chains from one specimen sequenced in a study of T cell repertoires in cytomegalovirus infection. Using its own MiXCR run on the reads, TCRdb lists one record per CDR3 protein. Here the sample spans roughly 230,000 distinct CDR3 sequences, around 15% being singletons. The specimen was CD8+ T cells from PBMCs. The receptors originated from a human donor in good health (CMV status not recorded). Some clones in this sample may be carry-over from other donors' samples.

On this clonotype itself: At one end the junction does not follow the germline gene, possibly because of a read error. The chain has TRBV7-9 and TRBJ2-1; D might be TRBD2 (5 bases). Germline V gene data show CDR1 as SEHNR and CDR2 as FQNEAQ (reference sequence). The CDR3 spans 16 residues. CDR3 residues: CASGLVAGDSYNEQFF. As DNA, the CDR3 is TGTGCCAGCGGCTTAGTTGCCGGGGACTCCTACAATGAGCAGTTCTTC. Full variable domain (missing parts from reference TRBV7-9 and TRBJ2-1): DTGVSQNPRHKITKRGQNVTFRCDPISEHNRLYWYRQTLGQGPEFLTYFQNEAQLEKSRLLSDRFSAERPKGSFSTLEIQRTEQGDSAMYLCASGLVAGDSYNEQFFGPGTRLTVL.

This clonotype has a count of ten or more. V and J are TRBV12-3 or TRBV12-4 and TRBJ2-1; tentatively, D is TRBD2 (5 bases). V was trimmed by 3 bases and J by 3 bases, leaving 9 bases between them. CDR3 length: 14 amino acids. In nucleotides, the CDR3 is TGTGCCAGCAGTTTGGGAGCGGACTACAATGAGCAGTTCTTC. Its translation is CASSLGADYNEQFF.

At least ten counts were recorded for this clonotype. V and J are TRBV2 and TRBJ2-7; possible D gene TRBD2, 5 bases. Germline CDR1 and CDR2: SNHLY and FYNNEI. The CDR3 extends over 14 amino acids. Trimming removed 6 bases from V and 0 bases from J, with 12 bases in between. CDR3 sequence: CASSPLSGSYEQYF. The CDR3 DNA reads as TGTGCCAGCAGCCCCTTGAGCGGCTCCTACGAGCAGTACTTC.

This clonotype was recorded at least ten times. The chain recombines TRBV12-3 or TRBV12-4 with TRBJ1-2; D remains ambiguous. Between the trimmed V and J ends, which lost 6 bases and 7 bases, there was a span of 9 bases. The CDR3 contains 11 residues. CDR3 region: CASRVTFGYTF. Here the CDR3 DNA reads TGTGCCAGCAGGGTAACTTTTGGCTACACCTTC.

This rearrangement joins TRBV14 to TRBJ2-1; 12 bases align to TRBD1. Germline CDR1 and CDR2: SGHDN and FVKESK. V lost 1 base to trimming and J lost 9 bases; unmatched junction nucleotides: 4. This CDR3 contains 15 residues. The CDR3 nucleotides read TGTGCCAGCAGCCAAGTTGGGACAGGGGGCTTTGAGCAGTTCTTC. Its translation: CASSQVGTGGFEQFF.

The J gene is TRBJ2-2, the V gene TRBV11-2; D is uncertain. CDR1 and CDR2 from the germline V gene are SGHAT and FQNNGV. The CDR3 extends over 16 amino acids. Trimming took off 2 bases at V and 2 bases at J, with 12 bases between the two ends. This CDR3 reads CASSLFSGRNTGELFF. The DNA of the CDR3 is TGTGCCAGCAGCTTATTCTCGGGCAGAAACACCGGGGAGCTGTTTTTT.

This clonotype was detected many times. The genes are TRBV10-3 and TRBJ2-2, with D possibly called TRBD1 or TRBD2 (6 bases each). Between the trimmed V and J ends, which lost 2 bases and 1 base, there was a span of 14 bases. CDR1 is ENHRY and CDR2 is SYGVKD in the germline V gene. This CDR3 has 17 residues. The CDR3 region has the DNA TGTGCCATCAGTGAGAAGGGGGGCGAAGGGAACACCGGGGAGCTGTTTTTT. It yields the protein CAISEKGGEGNTGELFF.

This clonotype occurred many times. This chain links TRBV12-3 or TRBV12-4 with TRBJ2-1; D possibly corresponds to TRBD1 (7 bases). Between the trimmed V and J ends, which lost 0 bases and 7 bases, there was a span of 10 bases. The CDR3 covers 14 residues. CDR3 sequence reads: CASSLAAGGNEQFF. The CDR3 region has the DNA TGTGCCAGCAGTTTAGCGGCAGGGGGGAATGAGCAGTTCTTC.

At least ten counts were recorded for this clonotype. The chain uses TRBV7-8 and TRBJ1-1, with no clear D. The V end was cut by 6 bases, the J end by 1 base, with 6 bases between. The CDR3 runs to 12 residues. Germline V CDR1 and CDR2: SGHVS, FQNEAQ. CDR3 in DNA: TGTGCCAGCAGGTCGAGGAACACTGAAGCTTTCTTT. It translates to CASRSRNTEAFF.

The chain recombines TRBV5-6 with TRBJ2-3; either TRBD1 or TRBD2 may fit D (5 bases each). From germline, CDR1 is SGHDT and CDR2 YYEEEE. V gave up 3 bases and J gave up 0 bases, with 14 bases separating them. The CDR3 spans 16 residues. The CDR3 reads CASSSEGPGSTDTQYF. CDR3 in DNA: TGTGCCAGCAGCTCCGAGGGACCCGGCAGCACAGATACGCAGTATTTT.

This clonotype was seen many times. This chain uses TRBV27 with TRBJ2-3; D not resolved. CDR1 is MNHEY, CDR2 SMNVEV, per germline (reference sequence). CDR3 size: 14 residues. V was trimmed by 0 bases and J by 3 bases, leaving 7 bases between them. The CDR3 region is CASSLSVETDTQYF. The CDR3 DNA is TGTGCCAGCAGTTTATCGGTCGAAACAGATACGCAGTATTTT.

This clonotype has a count of ten or more. This rearrangement joins TRBV7-8 to TRBJ2-7, with D unresolved. The CDR3 is 14 residues long. Germline V gene sequence: CDR1 SGHVS, CDR2 FQNEAQ. The V end lost 3 bases, the J end lost 0 bases, and 9 bases lay between the germline ends. The CDR3 sequence is CASSFGIYSYEQYF. The DNA of the CDR3 is TGTGCCAGCAGCTTTGGGATCTACTCCTACGAGCAGTACTTC.

This chain connects TRBV6-5 to TRBJ2-7, with TRBD1 matching 9 bases. The CDR3 covers 16 residues. The V and J ends lost 0 bases and 3 bases, in that order; junction bases with no gene match: 6. Germline CDR1 and CDR2: MNHEY and SVGAGI. The CDR3 reads CASSYSLETGGYEQYF. The CDR3 DNA follows: TGTGCCAGCAGTTACTCCCTCGAGACAGGGGGCTACGAGCAGTACTTC.

The CDR3 DNA reads as TGCGCCAGCAGCTTGGGGACCTACTTGACAGATTCCTATGGCTACACCTTC. Translating gives CASSLGTYLTDSYGYTF. This chain uses TRBV5-1 with TRBJ1-2, with D possibly TRBD1 on 5 matching bases. There are 17 residues in the CDR3. CDR1 and CDR2 (germline): SGHRS, YFSETQ. V was cut by 0 bases and J by 4 bases, with 19 bases left in between.

This chain uses TRBV7-6 with TRBJ2-3; 8 nucleotides line up with TRBD1. CDR1 is SGHVS, CDR2 FNYEAQ, per germline. V was clipped by 2 bases and J by 6 bases; unmatched bases: 16. This CDR3 is 18 amino acids long. The CDR3 region has the DNA TGTGCCAGCAGCTTACCCAGAGGACAGGGCCAACGCGAGGATACGCAGTATTTT. Protein sequence: CASSLPRGQGQREDTQYF.

This clonotype was seen only a few times. V gene TRBV7-9 combines with J gene TRBJ2-7; a possible D gene is TRBD2 (6 bases). Looked up from germline, CDR1 is SEHNR and CDR2 is FQNEAQ (reference sequence). The CDR3 has 15 residues. V was cut by 1 base and J by 6 bases, with 16 bases left in between. The CDR3 region is CASSLVSGRNREQYF. CDR3 bases: TGTGCCAGCAGCTTAGTTTCAGGGAGGAATCGCGAGCAGTACTTC.

This clonotype was detected a few times. The rearrangement links TRBV4-2 to TRBJ2-3, with 7 bases fitting TRBD1. CDR1 is LGHNA and CDR2 is YNFKEQ in the germline V gene. The CDR3 has 16 amino acids. The junction had 6 bases not matched to a gene; V was cut back by 3 bases and J by 0 bases. The DNA of the CDR3 is TGTGCCAGCAGCCAGAGGACAGGCCTTAGCACAGATACGCAGTATTTT. This encodes CASSQRTGLSTDTQYF.

Many counts were recorded for this clonotype. The chain carries TRBV7-9 and TRBJ2-3; 10 bases align to TRBD1. This CDR3 is built from 14 residues. V lost 6 bases, J lost 4 bases, and 4 bases stayed unmatched. The germline CDR1 and CDR2 sequences are SEHNR and FQNEAQ (reference sequence). The DNA for the CDR3 is TGTGCCAGCAGTTTCGGACAGGGGGCAGATACGCAGTATTTT. Amino acid sequence: CASSFGQGADTQYF. Full variable domain (missing parts from reference TRBV7-9 and TRBJ2-3): DTGVSQNPRHKITKRGQNVTFRCDPISEHNRLYWYRQTLGQGPEFLTYFQNEAQLEKSRLLSDRFSAERPKGSFSTLEIQRTEQGDSAMYLCASSFGQGADTQYFGPGTRLTVL.

This clonotype was picked up a small number of times. The chain carries TRBV12-3 or TRBV12-4 and TRBJ1-1, with TRBD1 as a possible D gene (5 bases). V shed 6 bases and J shed 0 bases, with 11 bases lying between them. CDR3 length: 14 amino acids. This CDR3 reads CASRGLYLNTEAFF. In DNA form, the CDR3 reads TGTGCCAGCAGGGGACTGTATTTGAACACTGAAGCTTTCTTT.

This clonotype has a handful of counts. The chain carries TRBV12-3 or TRBV12-4 and TRBJ2-3, with D hard to call. The CDR3 consists of 14 residues. Trimming took off 7 bases at V and 2 bases at J, with 13 bases between the two ends. CDR3 nucleotides: TGTGCCAGCACTCTCTCCCCCCCCACAGATACGCAGTATTTT. Its translation: CASTLSPPTDTQYF.

This clonotype was seen ten or more times. The chain couples TRBV6-1 to TRBJ2-5; D not resolved. Germline V gene sequence: CDR1 MNHNS, CDR2 SASEGT. The CDR3 runs 15 residues. V lost 2 bases to trimming and J lost 4 bases, with 14 bases between them. The CDR3 is CASSERSGVPETQYF. Here the CDR3 DNA reads TGTGCCAGCAGTGAACGCAGTGGGGTTCCAGAGACCCAGTACTTC.

This clonotype came up many times. The V and J genes are TRBV7-9 and TRBJ2-3, with D possibly being TRBD1 or TRBD2 (6 bases each). Germline CDR1 is SEHNR and CDR2 is FQNEAQ (reference sequence). The CDR3 has 14 amino acids. V lost 5 bases to trimming and J lost 5 bases, with 14 bases between them. This CDR3 reads CASSLGGVRDTQYF. The CDR3 nucleotides read TGTGCCAGCAGCCTGGGGGGCGTGAGAGATACGCAGTATTTT.

The chain combines TRBV5-1 with TRBJ2-1; TRBD1 might be the D (6 bases). Germline V gene lookup returns CDR1 SGHRS and CDR2 YFSETQ. Trimming took off 1 base at V and 4 bases at J, with 15 bases between the two ends. The CDR3 spans 16 residues. This chain's CDR3 is CASSLNGQTNYNEQFF. The CDR3 nucleotides read TGCGCCAGCAGCTTGAACGGACAGACCAATTACAATGAGCAGTTCTTC.

This clonotype was observed a few times. V and J are TRBV6-6 and TRBJ1-6; D gene uncertain. The CDR3 extends over 14 amino acids. Trimming pared 0 bases from V and 7 bases from J, leaving 7 bases between. In germline, CDR1 is MNHNY, CDR2 SVGAGI (reference sequence). The DNA of the CDR3 is TGTGCCAGCAGTTACTCTTATGAGAATTCACCCCTCCACTTT. It is translated as CASSYSYENSPLHF.